The next 30 T cell receptor beta chains were all read from a single sample in a study of shared clonotypes between healthy human individuals (dated by TCRdb to about 2020). Library preparation used the immunoSEQ multiplex PCR assay. Held by TCRdb, this immuneACCESS table contains in-frame sequences only and omits some clones. Under half of the omission traces to an unresolved V gene where checked; the cause of the rest is unknown. The sample contains around 500,000 clones, 81% of them found a single time. The ten largest clonotypes hold 10% to 15% of the sample. Material for sequencing was PBMCs. These receptors were taken from a woman between 35 and 50 years old in good health. Some clones in this sample may be carry-over from other donors' samples.

The chain recombines TRBV20-1 with TRBJ2-7; no clear D gene. The CDR3 loop spans 11 amino acids. Germline CDR1 and CDR2: DFQATT and SNEGSKA (reference sequence). V dropped 0 bases and J dropped 6 bases, with 6 bases sitting between them. The CDR3 DNA is TGCAGTGCTAGAGAGGGTCGCGAGCAGTACTTC. Residues: CSAREGREQYF.

The genes are TRBV6-5 and TRBJ1-3; D not certain. CDR3 length: 15 amino acids. V shed 6 bases and J shed 0 bases, with 12 bases lying between them. Germline V gene lookup returns CDR1 MNHEY and CDR2 SVGAGI. For the CDR3, the DNA is TGTGCCAGCAGATCGGAAACAGTCTCTGGAAACACCATATATTTT. It codes for CASRSETVSGNTIYF.

V gene TRBV30 combines with J gene TRBJ2-2, with 7 bases fitting TRBD2. Per the germline V gene, CDR1 is GTSNPN and CDR2 is SVGIG (reference sequence). There are 15 residues in the CDR3. The V and J ends lost 2 bases and 3 bases, in that order; junction bases with no gene match: 6. The DNA of the CDR3 is TGTGCCTGGAGTCCTGGACTAGGAGACACCGGGGAGCTGTTTTTT. Amino acid sequence: CAWSPGLGDTGELFF.

CDR3 amino acids: CASSLVRGPLLQETQYF. The CDR3 bases are TGTGCCAGCAGCTTAGTCCGGGGACCCCTCCTACAAGAGACCCAGTACTTC. The chain links TRBV7-9 to TRBJ2-5; D may match TRBD1 or TRBD2 (5 bases each). CDR3 length: 17 amino acids. Germline assignment: CDR1 SEHNR and CDR2 FQNEAQ (reference sequence). The V end was cut by 1 base, the J end by 2 bases, with 17 bases between.

J is TRBJ2-3 and V is TRBV7-9, with 10 bases lining up with TRBD2. The V gene end was trimmed by 5 bases and the J gene end by 5 bases; junction bases not matched to a gene: 7. Germline-derived CDR1 and CDR2 are SEHNR and FQNEAQ (reference sequence). The CDR3 contains 15 residues. CDR3 DNA sequence: TGTGCCAGCAGCCTAACTAGCGGGATGGTAGATACGCAGTATTTT. It encodes CASSLTSGMVDTQYF. Full variable domain (outside the CDR3, taken from reference TRBV7-9 and TRBJ2-3): DTGVSQNPRHKITKRGQNVTFRCDPISEHNRLYWYRQTLGQGPEFLTYFQNEAQLEKSRLLSDRFSAERPKGSFSTLEIQRTEQGDSAMYLCASSLTSGMVDTQYFGPGTRLTVL.

This clone was found once. A read error is likely here: a far larger clone is one base away. This chain uses TRBV9 with TRBJ2-7, with 7 bases lining up with TRBD1. Germline assignment: CDR1 SGDLS and CDR2 YYNGEE. There are 14 residues in the CDR3. V trimming: 4 bases; J trimming: 4 bases; junction bases outside the gene matches: 8. The CDR3 bases are TGTGCCAGCAGCCCCCTGACAGGGAATTACGAGCAGTACTTC. Amino acid sequence: CASSPLTGNYEQYF.

CDR3 DNA sequence: TGTGCCAGCAGCACCGGGACAGGTACCTACAATGAGCAGTTCTTC. Protein product: CASSTGTGTYNEQFF. The chain is built from TRBV27 and TRBJ2-1; 8 bases align to TRBD1. After removal of 6 bases from V and 2 bases from J, the junction contained 6 bases not matched to a gene. CDR1 is MNHEY and CDR2 is SMNVEV in the germline V gene (reference sequence). The CDR3 contains 15 residues.

This clone has just one count. A far more abundant clone sits one base away, making this likely a read error. Other nucleotide sequences in the sample specify the same CDR3. The chain couples TRBV11-1 to TRBJ1-1; D might be TRBD1 (6 bases). The CDR3 totals 14 residues. CDR1 is SGHAT and CDR2 is FQDESV in the germline V gene (reference sequence). The CDR3 sequence: CASSADRTNTEAFF. The CDR3 DNA reads TGTGCTAGCAGCGCAGACAGGACGAACACTGAAGCTTTCTTT.

The chain links TRBV10-3 to TRBJ1-1, with D unresolved. Germline V lookup: CDR1 ENHRY, CDR2 SYGVKD. This CDR3 contains 13 residues. V was shortened by 4 bases and J by 1 base, with 7 bases between the two germline ends. CDR3 in amino acids: CAISGPQNTEAFF. In DNA, the CDR3 is TGTGCCATCAGTGGCCCCCAGAACACTGAAGCTTTCTTT.

This rearrangement joins TRBV11-2 to TRBJ2-2; D ambiguous. CDR1 is SGHAT and CDR2 is FQNNGV in the germline V gene. The V and J ends lost 2 bases and 7 bases respectively, with 11 bases between them. The CDR3 extends over 14 amino acids. The chain's CDR3 is CASSLSQVVGELFF. The CDR3 DNA follows: TGTGCCAGCAGCTTATCGCAAGTGGTCGGGGAGCTGTTTTTT.

There are a few counts of this clone. V usage is TRBV7-2 and J usage is TRBJ1-1; 7 bases are shared with TRBD1. This CDR3 spans 13 amino acids. V shed 1 base, J shed 4 bases, and the junction held 0 bases outside the gene matches. Germline values: CDR1 SGHTA, CDR2 FQGNSA. DNA of the CDR3: TGTGCCAGCAGCTTAGGACAGGGCACTGAAGCTTTCTTT. This encodes CASSLGQGTEAFF.

V is TRBV30 and J is TRBJ1-4; D remains unclear. This CDR3 has 13 amino acids. Germline V gives CDR1 GTSNPN, CDR2 SVGIG (reference sequence). V lost 4 bases to trimming and J lost 0 bases, with 6 bases between them. CDR3 sequence: CAWTGSTNEKLFF. The CDR3 DNA reads as TGTGCCTGGACAGGTTCAACTAATGAAAAACTGTTTTTT.

Concerning this clone: This likely traces to a read error, being one base from a far larger clone. This sample includes further DNA sequences coding for the same CDR3. The chain couples TRBV28 to TRBJ1-1, with D possibly TRBD1 on 6 matching bases. Per germline, CDR1 MDHEN and CDR2 SYDVKM. The CDR3 has 14 residues. The CDR3 is CASSLRGANTEAFF. As DNA, the CDR3 is TGTGCTAGCAGTTTACGGGGGGCGAACACTGAAGCTTTCTTT.

As for this clone: This likely reflects a read error, since a far larger clone is one base away. Other DNA sequences in the sample encode the same CDR3. The rearrangement uses TRBV6-5 and TRBJ1-5; D gene unclear. This CDR3 is 13 amino acids long. In germline, CDR1 is MNHEY, CDR2 SVGAGI. CDR3 region: CASSRVSNQPKHF. The CDR3 nucleotides read TGTGCCAGCAGCAGAGTTAGCAATCAGCCCAAGCATTTT.

This chain's CDR3 is CASSFVWDRDSYEQYF. The DNA of the CDR3 is TGTGCCAGCAGCTTCGTGTGGGACAGGGACTCCTACGAGCAGTACTTC. The chain couples TRBV5-6 to TRBJ2-7, with 9 bases lining up with TRBD1. CDR1 and CDR2 (germline): SGHDT, YYEEEE. CDR3 size: 16 residues. Trimming at V came to 2 bases and at J to 0 bases, leaving 6 bases not matched to a gene.

As regards this clone: At one end, the junction sequence differs from germline, possibly due to a read error. The chain links TRBV7-8 to TRBJ2-7; 8 bases agree with TRBD2. This CDR3 spans 14 amino acids. Germline CDR1 and CDR2: SGHVS and FQNEAQ. CDR3 region: CASSVAGISYEQYF. CDR3 DNA: TGTGCCAGCAGCGTAGCGGGGATCTCCTACGAGCAGTACTTC.

Regarding this clone: The likely explanation is a read error, given a far larger clone one base away. The same CDR3 is also encoded by other DNA sequences in this sample. The chain has TRBV15 and TRBJ2-6; TRBD1 matches at 7 bases. The J segment lost 0 bases and the V segment lost 9 bases, leaving 8 bases of the junction unmatched. This CDR3 has 16 amino acids. The germline CDR1 and CDR2 sequences are LNHNV and YYDKDF (reference sequence). The DNA of the CDR3 is TGTGCCACAAGCGACAGGGCTATCTCTGGGGCCAACGTCCTGACTTTC. This encodes CATSDRAISGANVLTF.

This chain uses TRBV11-2 with TRBJ2-7; 11 nucleotides match TRBD2. Germline CDR1 and CDR2: SGHAT and FQNNGV. The CDR3 spans 15 residues. The V and J ends lost 5 bases and 2 bases, in that order; junction bases with no gene match: 5. CDR3 sequence reads: CASSPGTSGPYEQYF. The CDR3 coding sequence is TGTGCCAGCAGCCCCGGGACTAGCGGACCCTACGAGCAGTACTTC.

Comments on this clone: Only one base separates this from a far larger clonotype, so it likely reflects a read error. The rearrangement links TRBV10-2 to TRBJ1-5; 7 bases map to TRBD1. CDR3 length equals 14 residues. V shed 8 bases and J 5 bases; nucleotides not matched to a gene: 9. Germline CDR1 reads WSHSY; CDR2 reads SAAADI. CDR3 bases: TGCGCCAGCTGTTCCGGGACAGTCTATCAGCCCCAGCATTTT. This sequence encodes CASCSGTVYQPQHF.

The rearrangement joins TRBV2 to TRBJ1-5; D may be TRBD1 (5 bases). V gave up 9 bases and J gave up 6 bases, with 15 bases separating them. The CDR3 has 13 residues. In germline, CDR1 is SNHLY, CDR2 FYNNEI. The DNA of the CDR3 is TGTGCCAGTAGGACAAGGGACGTTCAGCCCCAGCATTTT. Protein: CASRTRDVQPQHF.

The J gene is TRBJ1-5, the V gene TRBV15, with D uncertain. There are 14 residues in the CDR3. Germline-derived CDR1 and CDR2 are LNHNV and YYDKDF (reference sequence). V lost 1 base, J lost 0 bases, and 4 bases lay in between. The DNA of the CDR3 is TGTGCCACCAGCAGAGCTCCTAGCAATCAGCCCCAGCATTTT. This codes for CATSRAPSNQPQHF.

Turning to this clone: This specimen includes other DNA sequences encoding the same CDR3. V and J are TRBV2 and TRBJ1-5; no clear D. Looked up from germline, CDR1 is SNHLY and CDR2 is FYNNEI. CDR3 size: 14 residues. V was pared by 1 base and J by 1 base, with 5 bases between. CDR3: CASSEGRSNQPQHF. DNA of the CDR3: TGTGCCAGCAGTGAAGGACGGAGCAATCAGCCCCAGCATTTT.

The V call is TRBV28, the J call TRBJ2-7; TRBD1 matches 9 bases. The CDR3 totals 15 residues. Germline CDR1 MDHEN, CDR2 SYDVKM. The junction had 5 bases not matched to a gene; V was cut back by 2 bases and J by 3 bases. The CDR3 reads CASSLIETGGYEQYF. DNA of the CDR3: TGTGCCAGCAGTTTAATCGAGACAGGGGGCTACGAGCAGTACTTC.

The J gene is TRBJ2-5, the V gene TRBV5-1; 7 bases align to TRBD1. With 0 bases clipped from V and 10 bases from J, the junction kept 15 bases outside the gene matches. Germline lookup yields CDR1 SGHRS and CDR2 YFSETQ. This CDR3 comprises 16 residues. The CDR3 coding sequence is TGCGCCAGCAGCTTGGATGGGACAGCCCAAGGGCCGAGCCAGTACTTC. Encoded protein: CASSLDGTAQGPSQYF.

The chain carries TRBV15 and TRBJ2-7; 10 bases are shared with TRBD2. Losses at the gene ends were 2 bases for V and 5 bases for J; bases not matched to a gene: 3. CDR1 and CDR2 from the germline V gene are LNHNV and YYDKDF (reference sequence). This CDR3 has 14 residues. CDR3 region: CATSRTSGMDEQYF. Here the CDR3 DNA reads TGTGCCACCAGCAGAACTAGCGGGATGGACGAGCAGTACTTC.

This clone was detected only once. A far larger clone is off by one base, so a read error is likely. V usage is TRBV5-5 and J usage is TRBJ1-1; 11 bases map to TRBD1. The length of the CDR3 is 15 residues. Germline values: CDR1 SGHKS, CDR2 YYEKEE (reference sequence). CDR3 in amino acids: CASSFPGQGVTKAFF. In nucleotides, the CDR3 is TGTGCCAGCAGCTTTCCGGGACAGGGGGTCACTAAAGCTTTCTTT.

This clone was counted ten times or more. V usage is TRBV28 and J usage is TRBJ2-7; 10 bases agree with TRBD2. Trimming removed 6 bases from V and 3 bases from J; junction bases left unmatched: 23. CDR3 length: 20 residues. Germline values: CDR1 MDHEN, CDR2 SYDVKM. The CDR3 bases are TGTGCCAGCAGCGCCCTTCCAGGGGGCTCTAGGGGACTAGCGAGCTACGAGCAGTACTTC. Its protein product is CASSALPGGSRGLASYEQYF.

On this clone itself: A far larger clone is a single base away, which makes a read error likely. This specimen includes other DNA sequences encoding the same CDR3. This chain links TRBV29-1 with TRBJ2-6; a possible D gene is TRBD1 (6 bases). Germline CDR1 reads SQVTM; CDR2 reads ANQGSEA. The CDR3 sequence is 15 residues long. Trimming took 3 bases from V and 1 from J, leaving 10 bases between them. CDR3 amino acids: CSVELGQSGANVLTF. Here the CDR3 DNA reads TGCAGCGTTGAGCTGGGACAATCTGGGGCCAACGTCCTGACTTTC.

This chain links TRBV6-1 with TRBJ2-7; D may be TRBD2 (6 bases). The germline V gene has CDR1 MNHNS and CDR2 SASEGT. The V end lost 6 bases, the J end lost 6 bases, and 21 bases lay between the germline ends. The CDR3 has 15 amino acids. CDR3 amino acids: CASSPTSSSRGEQYF. In nucleotides, the CDR3 is TGTGCCAGCAGCCCGACTAGTTCGTCACGAGGCGAGCAGTACTTC.

As to this clone: With a far larger clone one base away, a read error is the likely cause. The same CDR3 also results from other DNA sequences found in this sample. The gene calls are TRBV6-6 and TRBJ1-3, with TRBD1 matching 8 bases. Unmatched junction bases numbered 13, after V lost 4 bases and J lost 8 bases. This CDR3 is 16 amino acids long. Germline V gene sequence: CDR1 MNHNY, CDR2 SVGAGI (reference sequence). The CDR3 protein is CASSSHTGTGIHTIYF. CDR3 DNA sequence: TGTGCCAGCAGTTCCCACACCGGGACAGGAATCCACACCATATATTTT.